These 20 T cell receptor beta chains were all obtained from the same sample, sequenced in a study of cytomegalovirus exposure and HLA in healthy donors. Using immunoSEQ multiplex PCR, the repertoire was profiled, and TCRdb retains in-frame clones only, with some absent. The table lists about 270,000 clones, approximately 86% of them singletons. The material sequenced was PBMCs. The receptors come from a woman aged 18-29 years in good health and CMV-seronegative.

V and J are TRBV5-4 and TRBJ2-3; 8 bases are a match to TRBD1. Trimming at V came to 5 bases and at J to 4 bases, leaving 6 bases not matched to a gene. Germline-derived CDR1 and CDR2 are SGHNT and YYREEE (reference sequence). There are 14 residues in the CDR3. CDR3: CASSPRTGPDTQYF. The DNA for the CDR3 is TGTGCCAGCAGTCCCCGGACAGGGCCAGATACGCAGTATTTT. Using reference TRBV5-4 and TRBJ2-3 for the parts outside the CDR3, the full variable domain is ETGVTQSPTHLIKTRGQQVTLRCSSQSGHNTVSWYQQALGQGPQFIFQYYREEENGRGNFPPRFSGLQFPNYSSELNVNALELDDSALYLCASSPRTGPDTQYFGPGTRLTVL.

The V and J genes are TRBV2 and TRBJ1-1; TRBD1 might be the D (5 bases). This CDR3 has 14 residues. V was shortened by 4 bases and J by 1 base, with 10 bases between the two germline ends. CDR1 and CDR2 (germline): SNHLY, FYNNEI. CDR3 sequence: CASSVGGANTEAFF. Written as DNA, the CDR3 is TGTGCCAGCAGTGTTGGAGGGGCGAACACTGAAGCTTTCTTT.

The chain employs TRBV6-5 and TRBJ2-7; 7 bases fit TRBD2. This CDR3 region has 15 residues. Trimming cost V 6 bases and J 0 bases; bases outside gene matches: 8. Germline V CDR1 and CDR2: MNHEY, SVGAGI. CDR3 loop: CASRGGDVSSYEQYF. The CDR3 nucleotides read TGTGCCAGCAGGGGGGGGGACGTGAGCTCCTACGAGCAGTACTTC.

The rearrangement joins TRBV6-1 to TRBJ2-1, with TRBD2 matching 8 bases. The CDR3 is 15 residues long. The J segment lost 5 bases and the V segment lost 5 bases, leaving 8 bases of the junction unmatched. Germline V CDR1 and CDR2: MNHNS, SASEGT. The CDR3 region has the DNA TGTGCCAGCAGTCCTCTAGCGGGCGCCAACAATGAGCAGTTCTTC. Its translation: CASSPLAGANNEQFF.

The chain uses TRBV7-2 and TRBJ2-1; 10 positions match TRBD2. The CDR3 totals 15 residues. V was clipped by 3 bases and J by 5 bases; unmatched bases: 4. Germline CDR1 SGHTA, CDR2 FQGNSA. The CDR3 nucleotides read TGTGCCAGCAGCTTCTCTAGCGGGAGTGACAATGAGCAGTTCTTC. Protein sequence: CASSFSSGSDNEQFF.

The J gene is TRBJ2-3, the V gene TRBV7-9; 7 nucleotides line up with TRBD1. There are 15 residues in the CDR3. Germline V lookup: CDR1 SEHNR, CDR2 FQNEAQ (reference sequence). J gave up 3 bases and V 6 bases, and 9 bases lay outside the gene matches. CDR3 sequence reads: CASSFPGGETDTQYF. For the CDR3, the DNA is TGTGCCAGCAGTTTTCCAGGGGGTGAGACAGATACGCAGTATTTT. Filled out from reference TRBV7-9 and TRBJ2-3, the complete variable domain reads DTGVSQNPRHKITKRGQNVTFRCDPISEHNRLYWYRQTLGQGPEFLTYFQNEAQLEKSRLLSDRFSAERPKGSFSTLEIQRTEQGDSAMYLCASSFPGGETDTQYFGPGTRLTVL.

This clone occurred once. The rearrangement uses TRBV28 and TRBJ1-1; D remains ambiguous. Trimming pared 2 bases from V and 5 bases from J, leaving 6 bases between. The CDR3 totals 12 residues. The germline gives CDR1 MDHEN, CDR2 SYDVKM. CDR3 sequence: CASSLEGTEAFF. For the CDR3, the DNA is TGTGCCAGCAGTTTAGAGGGTACTGAAGCTTTCTTT.

This clone was detected only a few times. CDR3 sequence (DNA): TGTGCCAGCACCTCCGGGACAGGGGCCCAGCCCCAGCATTTT. Translating it yields CASTSGTGAQPQHF. The V gene is TRBV7-9, the J gene TRBJ1-5; TRBD1 matches at 10 bases. J was trimmed by 7 bases and V by 7 bases; bases with no gene match: 7. The CDR3 runs 14 residues. Germline V gene sequence: CDR1 SEHNR, CDR2 FQNEAQ (reference sequence).

This clone was observed a single time. The CDR3 DNA reads as TGTGCCAGCAACTACAGGGGAAGGAACTACGAGCAGTACTTC. It yields the protein CASNYRGRNYEQYF. The chain has TRBV28 and TRBJ2-7, with 7 bases that match TRBD1. Germline trimming cut 7 bases from V and 3 bases from J; bases unmatched to any gene: 9. CDR1 MDHEN and CDR2 SYDVKM come from the germline V gene. CDR3 length: 14 amino acids.

The rearrangement links TRBV7-9 to TRBJ1-2, with 8 bases that match TRBD1. The CDR3 sequence is 17 residues long. Germline V gene data show CDR1 as SEHNR and CDR2 as FQNEAQ (reference sequence). J gave up 0 bases and V 4 bases, and 10 bases lay outside the gene matches. The CDR3 coding sequence is TGTGCCAGCAGCTGCGGACAGGGTAGTGGAGCTAACTATGGCTACACCTTC. It is translated as CASSCGQGSGANYGYTF.

In this sample, this clone turned up once. The chain has TRBV6-5 and TRBJ1-1; 8 bases match TRBD1. This CDR3 has 14 amino acids. J was trimmed by 1 base and V by 8 bases; bases with no gene match: 6. CDR1 MNHEY and CDR2 SVGAGI come from the germline V gene. Here the CDR3 DNA reads TGTGCCAGCCGTCTAGGGACAGGGAACACTGAAGCTTTCTTT. The encoded protein is CASRLGTGNTEAFF.

This clone appeared once. CDR3 sequence (DNA): TGTGCCAGCAGCCCACGACTAGCGGGGGACTACAATGAGCAGTTCTTC. As protein: CASSPRLAGDYNEQFF. V gene TRBV11-2 combines with J gene TRBJ2-1; 12 nucleotides match TRBD2. Germline V gives CDR1 SGHAT, CDR2 FQNNGV. The CDR3 extends over 16 amino acids. V lost 5 bases, J lost 3 bases, and 5 bases stayed unmatched.

Remarks on this clone: One end of the junction is discordant with germline, which a read error may explain. The chain recombines TRBV7-7 with TRBJ1-4; D possibly corresponds to TRBD1 (6 bases). Germline V gives CDR1 SSHAT, CDR2 FNYEAQ (reference sequence). The CDR3 contains 15 residues. The CDR3 DNA follows: TGTGCTAGCAGCTTAACGAGGGGGGGGAATGAAAAACTGTTTTTT. The encoded protein is CASSLTRGGNEKLFF.

The genes are TRBV19 and TRBJ1-4; 10 bases are shared with TRBD1. The CDR3 has 16 residues. V was pared by 6 bases and J by 6 bases, with 10 bases of the junction left unmatched. Germline V CDR1 and CDR2: LNHDA, SQIVND (reference sequence). The CDR3 sequence is CASSLISGTGDEKLFF. The CDR3 nucleotides read TGTGCCAGTAGCCTCATTTCCGGGACAGGGGATGAAAAACTGTTTTTT.

V gene TRBV4-3 combines with J gene TRBJ2-7; 7 nucleotides align to TRBD1. The CDR3 totals 16 residues. The V gene's germline CDR1 is LGHNA and CDR2 YSLEER. Trimming at V came to 0 bases and at J to 7 bases, leaving 12 bases not matched to a gene. In DNA form, the CDR3 reads TGCGCCAGCAGCCAAGAGGGTCGACAGGGCCCTAGGGAGCAGTACTTC. Translated: CASSQEGRQGPREQYF.

The chain has TRBV7-2 and TRBJ1-2; no definite D call. V dropped 1 base and J dropped 2 bases, with 11 bases sitting between them. CDR1 and CDR2 from the germline V gene are SGHTA and FQGNSA. The CDR3 length is 15 residues. The CDR3 protein is CASSLVKGSNYGYTF. The CDR3 DNA sequence: TGTGCCAGCAGCTTAGTGAAAGGGAGCAACTATGGCTACACCTTC.

The CDR3 DNA reads TGTGCCTGGAGTGTGAGAAAGACGCAACTGGCCGAGGGTAAACTGTTTTTT. Protein sequence: CAWSVRKTQLAEGKLFF. The chain employs TRBV30 and TRBJ1-4, with no clear D. This CDR3 contains 17 residues. Trimming pared 0 bases from V and 11 bases from J, leaving 25 bases between. Germline-derived CDR1 and CDR2 are GTSNPN and SVGIG (reference sequence).

V is TRBV29-1 and J is TRBJ1-4; TRBD1 matches 9 bases. V was pared by 7 bases and J by 8 bases, with 5 bases of the junction left unmatched. The CDR3 consists of 12 residues. Germline lookup yields CDR1 SQVTM and CDR2 ANQGSEA. CDR3 sequence: CSGRTGEEKLFF. The CDR3 DNA follows: TGCAGCGGACGGACAGGGGAAGAAAAACTGTTTTTT.

V gene TRBV14 combines with J gene TRBJ2-1; 7 bases are shared with TRBD1. The CDR3 sequence is 15 residues long. Germline-derived CDR1 and CDR2 are SGHDN and FVKESK. Trimming removed 4 bases from V and 9 bases from J; junction bases left unmatched: 12. The CDR3 DNA reads as TGTGCCAGCAGCCTACTTCTTACAGGGGTAGGTGAGCAGTTCTTC. This gives the protein CASSLLLTGVGEQFF.

The CDR3 reads CASSQGLYTASDTQYF. In nucleotides, the CDR3 is TGCGCCAGCAGCCAGGGACTATACACAGCCTCGGATACGCAGTATTTT. The chain joins TRBV4-3 to TRBJ2-3; 7 bases are shared with TRBD2. This CDR3 contains 16 residues. V trimming: 3 bases; J trimming: 6 bases; junction bases outside the gene matches: 12. Germline-derived CDR1 and CDR2 are LGHNA and YSLEER.